This T cell receptor (beta chain) was sequenced in a study of T cell clonality in common variable immunodeficiency. Study-wide results and caveats: T cell subpopulation sequencing would be needed to explain CVID clonality.

V was shortened by 8 bases and J by 4 bases, with 8 bases between the two germline ends. The V gene's germline CDR1 is MRHNA and CDR2 SNTAGT. This CDR3 is built from 12 residues. Worth noting for this clone: Its antigen is currently unknown. The CDR3 end falls 3 residues outside the read, so it is completed with the germline J gene.

Measured with immunoSEQ multiplex PCR; TCRdb has only the in-frame clones, and not every one. The repertoire consists of about 52,000 clones, none detected only once. The TCR comes from a person between 18 and 75 years old in good health. The chain employs TRBV6-4 and TRBJ1-4; D unresolved. Sample: peripheral blood mononuclear cells. The CDR3 loop is CASLRLNEKLFF. CDR3 bases read: TGTGCCAGCCTGAGGCTTAATGAAAAA.